The 5 T cell receptor beta chains below all came from one sample that was sequenced in a study of blood T cell repertoires in COVID-19 (dated by TCRdb to about 2020). The library was built by means of the immunoSEQ multiplex PCR assay. This immuneACCESS table, as held by TCRdb, lists in-frame sequences with V and J called but not all clones. Of the missing ones, under half trace to an unresolved V gene in checked studies; the others have no known cause. This sample gives 200,000 to 250,000 clones in total; around 91% of them show up just once. The ten biggest clones cover about 15% of the sample. The sequenced sample consisted of PBMCs or T cells enriched from blood (not recorded which). The source of these receptors is a man aged 25 to 40 who had been exposed to COVID-19.

V and J are TRBV7-9 and TRBJ2-7; 7 nucleotides align to TRBD1. V lost 5 bases to trimming and J lost 2 bases; unmatched junction nucleotides: 6. The germline V gene has CDR1 SEHNR and CDR2 FQNEAQ (reference sequence). The CDR3 consists of 14 residues. As DNA, the CDR3 is TGTGCCAGCAGCGCCCGACAGGGTACCTACGAGCAGTACTTC. Translation gives CASSARQGTYEQYF.

V is TRBV19 and J is TRBJ2-2; 12 nucleotides agree with TRBD2. CDR1 LNHDA and CDR2 SQIVND come from the germline V gene (reference sequence). This CDR3 is 17 amino acids long. J was trimmed by 5 bases and V by 5 bases; bases with no gene match: 9. CDR3 protein: CASSPPGLAGRTGELFF. Written as DNA, the CDR3 is TGTGCCAGTAGTCCTCCCGGACTAGCGGGGAGGACCGGGGAGCTGTTTTTT.

This clone was recorded a few times. The chain carries TRBV7-3 and TRBJ2-3, with D possibly matching TRBD2 (5 bases). Trimming pared 2 bases from V and 5 bases from J, leaving 8 bases between. The V gene's germline CDR1 is SGHTA and CDR2 FQGTGA. This CDR3 has 13 residues. CDR3 in amino acids: CASSLERGDTQYF. The CDR3 DNA is TGTGCCAGCAGCTTAGAACGGGGAGATACGCAGTATTTT.

The chain links TRBV7-9 to TRBJ2-1, with 14 bases lining up with TRBD2. Per the germline V gene, CDR1 is SEHNR and CDR2 is FQNEAQ (reference sequence). The CDR3 extends over 17 amino acids. The ends lost 3 bases at V and 6 bases at J; junction bases unmatched: 7. In nucleotides, the CDR3 is TGTGCCAGCAGCTTGACGGGACTAGCGGGGGTCACCAATGAGCAGTTCTTC. Residues: CASSLTGLAGVTNEQFF. The full variable domain, with the rest looked up from reference TRBV7-9 and TRBJ2-1, is DTGVSQNPRHKITKRGQNVTFRCDPISEHNRLYWYRQTLGQGPEFLTYFQNEAQLEKSRLLSDRFSAERPKGSFSTLEIQRTEQGDSAMYLCASSLTGLAGVTNEQFFGPGTRLTVL.

The V call is TRBV21-1, the J call TRBJ1-6; the tabulated D call, TRBD1, remains unverified against the DNA. TRBV21-1 corresponds to a pseudogene. This CDR3 comprises 15 residues. Here the CDR3 DNA reads TGTGCCAGCAGCAAAGCGCCTAGGGGCCCTGCACCCCTCCACTTT. Its protein product is CASSKAPRGPAPLHF.